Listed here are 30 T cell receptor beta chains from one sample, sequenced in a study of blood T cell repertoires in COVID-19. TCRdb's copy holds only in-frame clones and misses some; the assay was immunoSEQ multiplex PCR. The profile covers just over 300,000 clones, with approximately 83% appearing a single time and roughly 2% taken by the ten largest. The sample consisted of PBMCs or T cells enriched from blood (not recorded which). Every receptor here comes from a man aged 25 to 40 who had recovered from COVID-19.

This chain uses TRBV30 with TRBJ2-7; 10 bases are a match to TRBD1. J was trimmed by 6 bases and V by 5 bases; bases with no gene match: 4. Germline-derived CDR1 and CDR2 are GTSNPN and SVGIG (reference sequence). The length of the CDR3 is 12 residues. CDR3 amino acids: CAWGTGAGEQYF. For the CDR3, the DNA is TGTGCCTGGGGGACAGGGGCAGGCGAGCAGTACTTC.

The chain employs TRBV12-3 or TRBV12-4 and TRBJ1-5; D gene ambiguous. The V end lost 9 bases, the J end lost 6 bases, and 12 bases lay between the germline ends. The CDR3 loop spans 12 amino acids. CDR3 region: CASRGYFQPQHF. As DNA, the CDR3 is TGTGCCAGTCGAGGCTATTTTCAGCCCCAGCATTTT.

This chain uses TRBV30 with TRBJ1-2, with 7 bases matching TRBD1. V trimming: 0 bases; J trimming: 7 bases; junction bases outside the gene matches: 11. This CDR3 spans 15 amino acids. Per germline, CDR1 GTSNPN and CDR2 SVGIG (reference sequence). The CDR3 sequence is CAWSVRAGGSFGYTF. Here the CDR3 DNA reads TGTGCCTGGAGTGTACGGGCAGGGGGGAGTTTTGGCTACACCTTC.

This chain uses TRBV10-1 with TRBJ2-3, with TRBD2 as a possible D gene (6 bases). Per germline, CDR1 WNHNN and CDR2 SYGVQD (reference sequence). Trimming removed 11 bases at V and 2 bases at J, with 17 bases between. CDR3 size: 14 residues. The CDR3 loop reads CAAGTVTVTDTQYF. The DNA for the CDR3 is TGCGCCGCGGGGACGGTCACAGTCACAGATACGCAGTATTTT.

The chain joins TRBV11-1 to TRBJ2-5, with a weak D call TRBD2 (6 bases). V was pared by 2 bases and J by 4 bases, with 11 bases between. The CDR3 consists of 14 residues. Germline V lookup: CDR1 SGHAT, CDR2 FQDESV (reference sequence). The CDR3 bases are TGTGCCAGCAGCTTATTCCGCGGGACAGAGACCCAGTACTTC. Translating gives CASSLFRGTETQYF.

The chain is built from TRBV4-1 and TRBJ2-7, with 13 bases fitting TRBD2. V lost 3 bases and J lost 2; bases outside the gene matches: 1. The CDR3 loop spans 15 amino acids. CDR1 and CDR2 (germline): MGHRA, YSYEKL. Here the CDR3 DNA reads TGCGCCAGCAGCCACGGGACTAGCGGGGCCTACGAGCAGTACTTC. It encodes CASSHGTSGAYEQYF.

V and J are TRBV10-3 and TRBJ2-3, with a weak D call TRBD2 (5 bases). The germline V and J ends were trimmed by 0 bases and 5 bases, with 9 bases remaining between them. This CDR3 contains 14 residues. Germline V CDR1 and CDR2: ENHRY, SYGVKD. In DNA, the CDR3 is TGTGCCATCAGTGAGTCAACTAGTGGAGATACGCAGTATTTT. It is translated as CAISESTSGDTQYF.

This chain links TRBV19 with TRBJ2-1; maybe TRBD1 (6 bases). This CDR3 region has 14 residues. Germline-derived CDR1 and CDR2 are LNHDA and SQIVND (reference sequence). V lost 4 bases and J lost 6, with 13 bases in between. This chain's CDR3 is CASSKRWDTNEQFF. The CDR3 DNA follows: TGTGCCAGTAGTAAGAGGTGGGACACCAATGAGCAGTTCTTC. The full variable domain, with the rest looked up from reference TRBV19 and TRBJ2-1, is DGGITQSPKYLFRKEGQNVTLSCEQNLNHDAMYWYRQDPGQGLRLIYYSQIVNDFQKGDIAEGYSVSREKKESFPLTVTSAQKNPTAFYLCASSKRWDTNEQFFGPGTRLTVL.

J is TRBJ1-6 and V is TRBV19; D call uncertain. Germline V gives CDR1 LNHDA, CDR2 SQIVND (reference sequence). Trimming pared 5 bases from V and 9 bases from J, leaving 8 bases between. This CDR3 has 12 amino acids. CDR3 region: CASSLRVSPLHF. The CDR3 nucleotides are TGTGCCAGTAGTCTTCGGGTTTCACCCCTCCACTTT.

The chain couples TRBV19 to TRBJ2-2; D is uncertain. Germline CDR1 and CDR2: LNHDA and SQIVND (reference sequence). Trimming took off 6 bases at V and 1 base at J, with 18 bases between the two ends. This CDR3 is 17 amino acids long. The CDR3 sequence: CASSNPAGLGNTGELFF. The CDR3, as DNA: TGTGCCAGTAGCAACCCAGCAGGCTTAGGGAACACCGGGGAGCTGTTTTTT.

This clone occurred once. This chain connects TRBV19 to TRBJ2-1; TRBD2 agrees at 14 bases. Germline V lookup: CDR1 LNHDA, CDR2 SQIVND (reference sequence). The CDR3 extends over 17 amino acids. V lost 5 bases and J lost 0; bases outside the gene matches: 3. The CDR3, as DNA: TGTGCCAGTAGTCGGACTAGCGGGGGGAGCTCCTACAATGAGCAGTTCTTC. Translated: CASSRTSGGSSYNEQFF.

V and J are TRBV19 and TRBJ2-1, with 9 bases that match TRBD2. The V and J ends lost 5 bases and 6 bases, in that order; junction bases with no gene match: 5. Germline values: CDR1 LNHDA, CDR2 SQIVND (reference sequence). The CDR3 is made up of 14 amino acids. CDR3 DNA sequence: TGTGCCAGTAGTCTAGGGACTAGCCTCAATGAGCAGTTCTTC. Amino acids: CASSLGTSLNEQFF.

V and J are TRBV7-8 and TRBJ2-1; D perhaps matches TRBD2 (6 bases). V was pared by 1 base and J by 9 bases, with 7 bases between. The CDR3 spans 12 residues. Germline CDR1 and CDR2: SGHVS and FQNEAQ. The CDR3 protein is CASSLEGGEQFF. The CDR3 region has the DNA TGTGCCAGCAGCTTAGAGGGAGGTGAGCAGTTCTTC. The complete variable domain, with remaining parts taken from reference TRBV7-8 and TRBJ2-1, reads GAGVSQSPRYKVAKRGQDVALRCDPISGHVSLFWYQQALGQGPEFLTYFQNEAQLDKSGLPSDRFFAERPEGSVSTLKIQRTQQEDSAVYLCASSLEGGEQFFGPGTRLTVL.

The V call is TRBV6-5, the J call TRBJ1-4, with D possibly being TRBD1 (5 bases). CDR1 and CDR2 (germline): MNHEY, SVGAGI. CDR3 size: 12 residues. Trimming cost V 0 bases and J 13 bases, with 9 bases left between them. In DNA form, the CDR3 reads TGTGCCAGCAGTTACTCAGCGGGGGTACTGTTTTTT. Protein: CASSYSAGVLFF.

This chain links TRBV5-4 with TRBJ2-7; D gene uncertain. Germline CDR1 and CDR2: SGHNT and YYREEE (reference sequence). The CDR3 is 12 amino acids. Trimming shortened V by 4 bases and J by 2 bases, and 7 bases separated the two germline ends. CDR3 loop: CASSEKTYEQYF. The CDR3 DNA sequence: TGTGCCAGCAGCGAGAAGACCTACGAGCAGTACTTC. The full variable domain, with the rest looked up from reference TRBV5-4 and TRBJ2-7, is ETGVTQSPTHLIKTRGQQVTLRCSSQSGHNTVSWYQQALGQGPQFIFQYYREEENGRGNFPPRFSGLQFPNYSSELNVNALELDDSALYLCASSEKTYEQYFGPGTRLTVT.

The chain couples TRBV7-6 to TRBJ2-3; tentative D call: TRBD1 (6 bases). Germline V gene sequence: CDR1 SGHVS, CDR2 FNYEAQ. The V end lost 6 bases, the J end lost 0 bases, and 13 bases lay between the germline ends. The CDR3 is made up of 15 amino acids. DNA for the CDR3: TGTGCCAGCAGTTATACAGGGTATAGCACAGATACGCAGTATTTT. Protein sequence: CASSYTGYSTDTQYF.

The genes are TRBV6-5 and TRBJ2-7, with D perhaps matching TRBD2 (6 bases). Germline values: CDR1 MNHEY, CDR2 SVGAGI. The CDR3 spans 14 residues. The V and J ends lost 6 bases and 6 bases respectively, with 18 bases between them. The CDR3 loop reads CASREGPGTPEQYF. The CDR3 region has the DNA TGTGCCAGCAGGGAGGGACCCGGGACGCCCGAGCAGTACTTC.

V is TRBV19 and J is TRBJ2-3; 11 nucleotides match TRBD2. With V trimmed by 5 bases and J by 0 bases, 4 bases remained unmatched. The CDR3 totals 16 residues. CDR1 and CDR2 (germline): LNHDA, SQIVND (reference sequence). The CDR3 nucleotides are TGTGCCAGTAGTGTACGACTAGCGGGGAGCACAGATACGCAGTATTTT. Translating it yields CASSVRLAGSTDTQYF.

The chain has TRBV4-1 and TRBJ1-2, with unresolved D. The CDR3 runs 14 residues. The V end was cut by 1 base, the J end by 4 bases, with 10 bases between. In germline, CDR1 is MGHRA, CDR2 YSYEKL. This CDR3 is CASSQGSGFYGYTF. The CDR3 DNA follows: TGCGCCAGCAGCCAAGGGTCGGGGTTCTATGGCTACACCTTC.

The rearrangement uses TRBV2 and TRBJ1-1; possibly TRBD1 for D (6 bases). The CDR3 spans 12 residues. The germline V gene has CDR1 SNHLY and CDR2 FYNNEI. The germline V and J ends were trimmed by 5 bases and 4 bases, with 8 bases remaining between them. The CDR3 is CASSLQGTEAFF. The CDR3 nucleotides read TGTGCCAGCAGTCTACAGGGCACTGAAGCTTTCTTT.

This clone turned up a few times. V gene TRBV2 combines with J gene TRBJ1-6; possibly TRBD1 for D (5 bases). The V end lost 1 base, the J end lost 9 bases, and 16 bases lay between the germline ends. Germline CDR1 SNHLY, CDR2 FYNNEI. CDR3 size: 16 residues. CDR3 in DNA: TGTGCCAGCAGTGAAGGGGGCCAGGGACTGGGTTCACCCCTCCACTTT. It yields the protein CASSEGGQGLGSPLHF.

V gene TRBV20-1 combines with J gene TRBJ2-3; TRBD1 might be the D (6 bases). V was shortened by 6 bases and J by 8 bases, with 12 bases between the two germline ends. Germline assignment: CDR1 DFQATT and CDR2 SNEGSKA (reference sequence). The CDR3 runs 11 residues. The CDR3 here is CSATLGGTQYF. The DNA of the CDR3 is TGCAGTGCGACCCTAGGGGGTACGCAGTATTTT.

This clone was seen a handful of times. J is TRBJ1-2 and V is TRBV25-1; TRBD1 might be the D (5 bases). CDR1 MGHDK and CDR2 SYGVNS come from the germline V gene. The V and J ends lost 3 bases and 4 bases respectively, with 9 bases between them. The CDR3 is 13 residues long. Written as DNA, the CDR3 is TGTGCCAGCAGTGAGGACACCCTCTATGGCTACACCTTC. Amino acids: CASSEDTLYGYTF.

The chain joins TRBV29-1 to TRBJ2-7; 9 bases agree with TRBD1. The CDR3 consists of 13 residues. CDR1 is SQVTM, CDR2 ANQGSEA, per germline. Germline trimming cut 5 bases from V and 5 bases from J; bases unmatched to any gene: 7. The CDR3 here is CSVWGQGGDEQYF. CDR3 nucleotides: TGCAGCGTTTGGGGACAGGGTGGCGACGAGCAGTACTTC.

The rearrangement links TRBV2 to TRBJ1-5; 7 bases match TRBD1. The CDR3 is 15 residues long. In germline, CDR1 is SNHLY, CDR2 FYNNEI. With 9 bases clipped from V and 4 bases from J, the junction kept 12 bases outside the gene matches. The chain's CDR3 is CASTKGDSSNQPQHF. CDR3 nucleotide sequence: TGTGCCAGTACGAAGGGGGACAGTTCAAATCAGCCCCAGCATTTT.

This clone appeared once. The CDR3, as DNA: TGCAGTGCTCCGGAGGAGCGGGGGCAGTTCTTC. The encoded protein is CSAPEERGQFF. The J gene is TRBJ2-1, the V gene TRBV20-1; TRBD2 matches 7 bases. Germline CDR1 DFQATT, CDR2 SNEGSKA (reference sequence). The CDR3 is 11 amino acids. The V gene end was trimmed by 5 bases and the J gene end by 12 bases; junction bases not matched to a gene: 7.

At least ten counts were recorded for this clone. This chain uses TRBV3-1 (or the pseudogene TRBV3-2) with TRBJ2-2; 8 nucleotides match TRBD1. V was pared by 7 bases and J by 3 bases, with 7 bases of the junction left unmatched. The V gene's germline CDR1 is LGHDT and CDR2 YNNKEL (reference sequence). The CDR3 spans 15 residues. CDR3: CASTIDRGDTGELFF. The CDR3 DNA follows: TGTGCCAGCACCATTGACAGGGGAGACACCGGGGAGCTGTTTTTT.

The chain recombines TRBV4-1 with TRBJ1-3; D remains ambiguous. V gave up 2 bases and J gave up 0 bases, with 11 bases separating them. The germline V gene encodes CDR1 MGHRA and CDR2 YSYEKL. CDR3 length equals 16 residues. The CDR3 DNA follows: TGCGCCAGCAGCCAACCGAGGAAAACCTCTGGAAACACCATATATTTT. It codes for CASSQPRKTSGNTIYF.

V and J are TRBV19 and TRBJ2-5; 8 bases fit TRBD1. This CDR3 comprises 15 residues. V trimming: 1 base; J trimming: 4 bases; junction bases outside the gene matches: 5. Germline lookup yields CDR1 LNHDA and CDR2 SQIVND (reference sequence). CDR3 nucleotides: TGTGCCAGTAGTATAGCCAGGGGGCTGGGAGAGACCCAGTACTTC. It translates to CASSIARGLGETQYF.

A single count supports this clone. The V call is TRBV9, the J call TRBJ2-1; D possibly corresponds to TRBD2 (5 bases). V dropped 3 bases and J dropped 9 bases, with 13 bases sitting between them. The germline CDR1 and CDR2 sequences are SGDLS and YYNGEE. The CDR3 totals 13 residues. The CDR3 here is CASSGGVYGEQFF. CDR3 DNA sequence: TGTGCCAGCAGCGGGGGAGTCTATGGTGAGCAGTTCTTC.